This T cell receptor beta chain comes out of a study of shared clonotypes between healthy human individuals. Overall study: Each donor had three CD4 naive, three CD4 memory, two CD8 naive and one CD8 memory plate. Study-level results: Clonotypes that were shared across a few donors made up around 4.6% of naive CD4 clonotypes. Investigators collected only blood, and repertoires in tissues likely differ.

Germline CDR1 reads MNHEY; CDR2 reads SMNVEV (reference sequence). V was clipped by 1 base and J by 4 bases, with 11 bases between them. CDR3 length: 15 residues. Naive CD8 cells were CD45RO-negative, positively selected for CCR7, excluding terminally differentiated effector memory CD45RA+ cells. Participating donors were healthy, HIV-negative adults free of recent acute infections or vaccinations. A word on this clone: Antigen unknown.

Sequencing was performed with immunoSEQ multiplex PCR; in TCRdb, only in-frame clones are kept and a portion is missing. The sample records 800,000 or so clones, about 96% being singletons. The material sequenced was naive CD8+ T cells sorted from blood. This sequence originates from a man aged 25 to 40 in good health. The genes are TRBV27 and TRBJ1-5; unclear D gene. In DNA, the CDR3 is TGTGCCAGCAGTTTATTTTCGGACGGTAATCAGCCCCAGCATTTT. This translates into CASSLFSDGNQPQHF.